The TCR beta chain under discussion was sequenced for a study of cytomegalovirus exposure and HLA in healthy donors. Germline CDR1 reads SGHAT; CDR2 reads FQNNGV. There are 14 residues in the CDR3. Trimming removed 5 bases from V and 2 bases from J, with 10 bases in between. 13 Jbeta primers and 60 Vbeta primers were used for the PCR. Clones were read by immunoSEQ multiplex PCR, and TCRdb kept only the in-frame ones, dropping some. The sample lists about 210,000 clones, about nine tenths occurring once. V usage is TRBV11-2 and J usage is TRBJ1-3; TRBD1 is a possible D gene (6 bases). This receptor was identified in a boy between 2 and 10 years old in good health and CMV-seronegative. The specimen was PBMCs. CDR3 protein: CASSRRGAGNTIYF. The CDR3, as DNA: TGTGCCAGCAGCCGCAGGGGTGCTGGAAACACCATATATTTT.